This T cell receptor (beta chain) emerged from a study of long-term antiretroviral therapy in people with HIV. Version v3.0 of the immunoSEQ assay was performed at survey level. In sequencing, about 40,000-55,000 T-cell genomes per sample were targeted. Sequencing was performed with immunoSEQ multiplex PCR; in TCRdb, only in-frame clones are kept and a portion is missing. The table shows 25,000 to 35,000 clones, with roughly 79% occurring only once. On this clone: Its antigen remains unknown.

Overall study findings and caveats: Diversity increased after ART yet remained lower than in transplant donor controls.

The CDR3 sequence is 11 residues long. CDR1 and CDR2 (germline): MNHEY, SVGAGI. Trimming stripped 6 bases from V and 3 bases from J, with 5 bases between. The study used samples holding 1-10 million cryopreserved PBMC before DNA extraction. The chain couples TRBV6-5 to TRBJ1-1; D remains ambiguous. The clonotype comes from a woman between 50 and 59 years old with HIV. This sample comprised unsorted PBMCs, obtained 3.1 years after starting antiretroviral therapy. This chain's CDR3 is CASRGYTEAFF. In DNA, the CDR3 is TGTGCCAGCAGAGGGTACACTGAAGCTTTCTTT.